This section outlines one T cell receptor beta chain sequence together with its context. Baseline, cycle 4 day 1, and cycle 7 day 1 were the blood sampling points. The data originate from a study of OX40 agonist ivuxolimab in advanced cancers. The CDR3 length is 13 residues. The V gene's germline CDR1 is MNHEY and CDR2 SMNVEV (reference sequence). V was pared by 4 bases and J by 5 bases, with 4 bases of the junction left unmatched. Assay used: immunoSEQ multiplex PCR; TCRdb lists only in-frame clones, some missing. The table has approximately 49,000 clones, around four fifths seen once; the top ten hold under 25%.

The rearrangement links TRBV27 to TRBJ2-7; 8 nucleotides match TRBD1. The receptor was isolated from an adult with an advanced solid tumor such as melanoma, head and neck, liver or kidney cancer. The sequencing used CD4+ or CD8+ T cells sorted from blood, collected in a trial of the OX40 agonist ivuxolimab. The CDR3 DNA reads TGTGCCAGCAGTTACCGGACAGGGAACGAGCAGTACTTC. Its translation: CASSYRTGNEQYF.